This T cell receptor beta chain was captured by sequencing in a study of shared clonotypes between healthy human individuals. Points from the study as a whole: The authors sampled blood alone, and tissue repertoires likely differ.

About this clone: Antigen unknown.

The CDR3 loop spans 12 amino acids. Per the germline V gene, CDR1 is SGHTA and CDR2 is FQGNSA. V shed 3 bases and J shed 9 bases, with 9 bases lying between them. The table came from immunoSEQ multiplex PCR; TCRdb's copy has only in-frame clones and leaves some out. The table records roughly 2.5 million clones, 85% to 95% of them present only once. This TCR was sampled from a man between 18 and 29 years old in good health. Specimen: naive CD4+ T cells sorted from blood. Noted subset: CD45RA+ positively selected. The chain is built from TRBV7-2 and TRBJ1-5; possible D gene TRBD1, 5 bases. CDR3 coding DNA: TGTGCCAGCAGCTTCGACAGTGTGCCCCAGCATTTT. This translates into CASSFDSVPQHF.